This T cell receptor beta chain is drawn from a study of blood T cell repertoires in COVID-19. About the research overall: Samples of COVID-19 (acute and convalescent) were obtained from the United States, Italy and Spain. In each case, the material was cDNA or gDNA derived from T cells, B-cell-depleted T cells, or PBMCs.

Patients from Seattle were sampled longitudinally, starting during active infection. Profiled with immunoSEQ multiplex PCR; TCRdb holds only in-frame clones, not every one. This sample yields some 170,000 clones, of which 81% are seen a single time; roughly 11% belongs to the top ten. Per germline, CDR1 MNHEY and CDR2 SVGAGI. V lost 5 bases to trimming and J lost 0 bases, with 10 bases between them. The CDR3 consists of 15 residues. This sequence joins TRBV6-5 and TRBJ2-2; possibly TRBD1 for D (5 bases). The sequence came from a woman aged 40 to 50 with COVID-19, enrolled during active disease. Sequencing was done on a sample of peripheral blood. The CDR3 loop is CASSSDRANTGELFF. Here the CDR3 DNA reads TGTGCCAGCAGTAGCGACAGAGCGAACACCGGGGAGCTGTTTTTT.